The clone carrying this TCR beta chain appeared a few times. What it binds is unknown. Germline assignment: CDR1 SGHAT and CDR2 FQNNGV. V was shortened by 5 bases and J by 3 bases, with 17 bases between the two germline ends. CDR3 size: 17 residues. These data belong to a study of siplizumab effects on memory and regulatory T cells. Clones were sequenced by immunoSEQ multiplex PCR, and TCRdb holds only the in-frame ones, with some missing. Among some 100,000 clones listed, approximately 94% were seen once. Study conclusions and caveats: Siplizumab significantly reduced alloreactive sequences traceable to unstimulated CD4+ memory cells. The study found that mappable alloreactive CD4+ clones averaged roughly 69% Treg-derived with siplizumab and around 30% in controls. Naive T cells seemed more diverse than memory cells and seemed major alloresponse contributors. Unstimulated subsets accounted for the mapping of only a minor share of the clones that were alloreactive.

The sample taken for sequencing was Tregs sorted from blood. J is TRBJ2-6 and V is TRBV11-2; D gene unclear. The source is a human donor in good health. The CDR3 spells CASSKLQYTGGANVLTF. CDR3 in DNA: TGTGCCAGCAGCAAACTACAGTATACGGGTGGGGCCAACGTCCTGACTTTC. Based on the CDR3 plus reference TRBV11-2 and TRBJ2-6, the full variable domain is EAGVAQSPRYKIIEKRQSVAFWCNPISGHATLYWYQQILGQGPKLLIQFQNNGVVDDSQLPKDRFSAERLKGVDSTLKIQPAKLEDSAVYLCASSKLQYTGGANVLTFGAGSRLTVL.